These 27 T cell receptor beta chains were sequenced from one sample in a study of T cell repertoires in cytomegalovirus infection. A single record per CDR3 protein comes from TCRdb applying MiXCR to the reads. This sample has about 680,000 distinct CDR3 sequences, with approximately 24% found just once. Specimen: CD8+ T cells from PBMCs. All receptors derive from a human donor in good health (CMV status not recorded). Some clones in this sample may be carry-over from other donors' samples.

The gene calls are TRBV20-1 and TRBJ2-7; 9 positions match TRBD1. Per germline, CDR1 DFQATT and CDR2 SNEGSKA (reference sequence). This CDR3 spans 14 amino acids. With V trimmed by 6 bases and J by 1 base, 7 bases remained unmatched. The CDR3 sequence is CSAHGQGRSYEQYV. The CDR3 region has the DNA TGCAGTGCCCACGGACAGGGGAGGTCCTACGAGCAGTACGTC.

This chain links TRBV28 with TRBJ2-5; possibly TRBD2 for D (5 bases). Trimming stripped 7 bases from V and 0 bases from J, with 12 bases between. The germline V gene has CDR1 MDHEN and CDR2 SYDVKM. This CDR3 spans 14 amino acids. The CDR3 reads CASKNGVYQETQYF. The CDR3 region has the DNA TGTGCCAGCAAAAACGGGGTATACCAAGAGACCCAGTACTTC.

The genes are TRBV9 and TRBJ2-2, with 13 positions matching TRBD2. Trimming took 4 bases from V and 4 from J; bases not matched to a gene: 10. Looked up from germline, CDR1 is SGDLS and CDR2 is YYNGEE. This CDR3 contains 18 residues. CDR3 in amino acids: CASSNPLAGGDLTGELFF. CDR3 nucleotide sequence: TGTGCCAGCAGCAACCCACTAGCGGGGGGGGACCTCACCGGGGAGCTGTTTTTT. Drawing the rest from reference TRBV9 and TRBJ2-2, the complete variable domain is DSGVTQTPKHLITATGQRVTLRCSPRSGDLSVYWYQQSLDQGLQFLIQYYNGEERAKGNILERFSAQQFPDLHSELNLSSLELGDSALYFCASSNPLAGGDLTGELFFGEGSRLTVL.

This clonotype showed up many times. The chain is built from TRBV7-2 and TRBJ2-3; 10 bases align to TRBD2. CDR3 size: 15 residues. V trimming: 3 bases; J trimming: 4 bases; junction bases outside the gene matches: 4. Germline-derived CDR1 and CDR2 are SGHTA and FQGNSA. The CDR3 sequence is CASSLSGGAADTQYF. In DNA form, the CDR3 reads TGTGCCAGCAGCTTGAGCGGGGGGGCCGCAGATACGCAGTATTTT.

This clonotype was recorded a few times. The rearrangement links TRBV6-2 or TRBV6-3 to TRBJ2-7; TRBD2 matches 14 bases. The CDR3 contains 18 residues. Germline V gene sequence: CDR1 MNHEY, CDR2 SVGEGT. V was clipped by 5 bases and J by 1 base; unmatched bases: 10. The CDR3 sequence is CASSAGLAGGQTSYEQYV. The CDR3, as DNA: TGTGCCAGCAGTGCCGGACTAGCGGGGGGCCAAACTTCCTACGAGCAGTACGTC.

The V call is TRBV6-1, the J call TRBJ2-2; tentatively, D is TRBD2 (6 bases). Germline CDR1 and CDR2: MNHNS and SASEGT. This CDR3 is 15 amino acids long. Trimming shortened V by 5 bases and J by 3 bases, and 13 bases separated the two germline ends. CDR3 sequence (DNA): TGTGCCAGCAGTCAGGGACTCTGGGACACCGGGGAGCTGTTTTTT. Its protein product is CASSQGLWDTGELFF.

Many counts were recorded for this clonotype. J is TRBJ2-1 and V is TRBV24-1; 8 bases agree with TRBD2. The CDR3 covers 15 residues. The V and J ends lost 3 bases and 8 bases, in that order; junction bases with no gene match: 8. The germline V gene has CDR1 KGHDR and CDR2 SFDVKD. DNA of the CDR3: TGTGCCACCAGTGATCCAAAGCGGGGGAACCATGAGCAGTTCTTC. The encoded protein is CATSDPKRGNHEQFF.

The V call is TRBV7-3, the J call TRBJ1-5, with 9 bases fitting TRBD1. The CDR3 length is 20 residues. The trim removed 2 bases at V and 1 base at J, leaving 15 bases unmatched. The V gene's germline CDR1 is SGHTA and CDR2 FQGTGA. The CDR3 nucleotides read TGTGCCAGCAGCTTATCCCGGGACAGGGTCCTATATATCAGCAATCAGCCCCAGCATTTT. Protein product: CASSLSRDRVLYISNQPQHF.

The V call is TRBV20-1, the J call TRBJ2-5; D ambiguous. Trimming cost V 6 bases and J 1 base, with 18 bases left between them. This CDR3 is built from 15 residues. CDR1 and CDR2 (germline): DFQATT, SNEGSKA (reference sequence). CDR3 sequence: CSAEPSRVAQETQYF. In DNA form, the CDR3 reads TGCAGTGCAGAGCCCTCAAGGGTTGCCCAAGAGACCCAGTACTTC.

This chain connects TRBV7-9 to TRBJ1-1; D is perhaps TRBD1 (6 bases). Germline V gene sequence: CDR1 SEHNR, CDR2 FQNEAQ (reference sequence). The CDR3 consists of 14 residues. V lost 4 bases, J lost 4 bases, and 13 bases lay in between. CDR3: CASSYGGLGTEAFF. For the CDR3, the DNA is TGTGCCAGCAGCTACGGGGGGCTCGGCACTGAAGCTTTCTTT.

This chain uses TRBV27 with TRBJ1-1; D is possibly TRBD1 (5 bases). CDR3 size: 14 residues. Germline V CDR1 and CDR2: MNHEY, SMNVEV (reference sequence). The V gene lost 3 bases and the J gene lost 12 bases, with 20 bases spanning the gap. CDR3 sequence: CASSFPGAGSPSFF. CDR3 sequence (DNA): TGTGCCAGCAGTTTCCCCGGAGCAGGGAGTCCGTCTTTCTTT.

In this sample, this clonotype turned up a few times. The chain couples TRBV7-9 to TRBJ2-4; no reliable D call. V lost 4 bases to trimming and J lost 5 bases, with 18 bases between them. CDR3 length equals 16 residues. CDR1 SEHNR and CDR2 FQNEAQ come from the germline V gene (reference sequence). This CDR3 reads CASSYWAGPKENIQYF. In DNA, the CDR3 is TGTGCCAGCAGCTACTGGGCCGGGCCGAAAGAAAACATTCAGTACTTC.

A single count supports this clonotype. This chain connects TRBV10-3 to TRBJ2-1, with D maybe TRBD1 (5 bases). The germline CDR1 and CDR2 sequences are ENHRY and SYGVKD. The length of the CDR3 is 13 residues. V lost 0 bases to trimming and J lost 8 bases, with 8 bases between them. Here the CDR3 DNA reads TGTGCCATCAGTGAGTCGTGGGGCTATGAGCAGTTCTTC. This translates into CAISESWGYEQFF.

This clonotype has more than one count but fewer than ten. The chain recombines TRBV5-5 with TRBJ1-2; D unclear. Germline V gene data show CDR1 as SGHKS and CDR2 as YYEKEE (reference sequence). Deletions cut 4 bases from V and 3 bases from J, with 19 bases between. The CDR3 extends over 16 amino acids. The CDR3 DNA is TGTGCCAGCAGCCTGGAGGCGGCAGACCCTTACTATGGCTACACCTTC. Protein sequence: CASSLEAADPYYGYTF.

This clonotype was detected a few times. This sequence joins TRBV20-1 and TRBJ1-5; maybe TRBD1 (5 bases). There are 16 residues in the CDR3. V was cut by 1 base and J by 2 bases, with 15 bases left in between. Germline-derived CDR1 and CDR2 are DFQATT and SNEGSKA (reference sequence). The CDR3 sequence is CSARGVGGTGNQPQHF. The CDR3 nucleotides are TGCAGTGCTAGAGGGGTGGGAGGGACGGGCAATCAGCCCCAGCATTTT.

The V call is TRBV10-3, the J call TRBJ2-5; 13 nucleotides line up with TRBD2. J gave up 2 bases and V 0 bases, and 6 bases lay outside the gene matches. CDR1 is ENHRY and CDR2 is SYGVKD in the germline V gene. The CDR3 totals 18 residues. In DNA form, the CDR3 reads TGTGCCATCAGTGAGTCGGGGACTAGCGGGACCCTTCAAGAGACCCAGTACTTC. Residues: CAISESGTSGTLQETQYF.

Note on this clonotype: One end of the junction is discordant with germline, which a read error may explain. The chain uses TRBV10-3 and TRBJ1-6; D perhaps matches TRBD1 (6 bases). The CDR3 runs to 17 residues. The germline V gene has CDR1 ENHRY and CDR2 SYGVKD. CDR3 nucleotide sequence: TGTGCCGTCAGTGAGTCAACGGGGGCCTCCTATAATTCACCCCTCCACTTT. The encoded protein is CAVSESTGASYNSPLHF.

This clonotype was seen many times. The V gene is TRBV7-8, the J gene TRBJ2-2; 7 positions agree with TRBD2. CDR1 and CDR2 (germline): SGHVS, FQNEAQ. The CDR3 is made up of 18 amino acids. Germline trimming cut 2 bases from V and 3 bases from J; bases unmatched to any gene: 12. The DNA of the CDR3 is TGTGCCAGCAGCTTACTGAGGGACTACATCGTTGACACCGGGGAGCTGTTTTTT. Translated, it gives CASSLLRDYIVDTGELFF.

This clonotype was found a few times. V and J are TRBV6-2 or TRBV6-3 and TRBJ2-7, with D possibly matching TRBD2 (6 bases). Germline lookup yields CDR1 MNHEY and CDR2 SVGEGT. V lost 6 bases and J lost 0, with 9 bases in between. This CDR3 has 13 residues. The CDR3 DNA is TGTGCCAGCAGAATGGGACTCTCCTACGAGCAGTACGTC. It is translated as CASRMGLSYEQYV.

This clonotype was seen only a few times. V and J are TRBV4-1 and TRBJ2-1; tentatively, D is TRBD1 (6 bases). Between the trimmed V and J ends, which lost 0 bases and 5 bases, there was a span of 17 bases. Germline CDR1 reads MGHRA; CDR2 reads YSYEKL. CDR3 length: 17 amino acids. In DNA form, the CDR3 reads TGCGCCAGCAGCCAAGATGGGCCCAGGGGAGCAAACAATGAGCAGTTCTTC. Residues: CASSQDGPRGANNEQFF.

This clonotype was found many times. The V call is TRBV7-2, the J call TRBJ2-3; D gene ambiguous. The CDR3 contains 17 residues. Germline assignment: CDR1 SGHTA and CDR2 FQGNSA. The V end lost 1 base, the J end lost 1 base, and 15 bases lay between the germline ends. CDR3 in amino acids: CASSLVLNFGGTDTQYF. CDR3 nucleotide sequence: TGTGCCAGCAGCTTAGTTCTAAATTTTGGGGGCACAGATACGCAGTATTTT.

At least ten counts were recorded for this clonotype. The rearrangement uses TRBV6-6 and TRBJ1-1; the match to TRBD1 covers 7 bases. The V and J ends lost 6 bases and 2 bases, in that order; junction bases with no gene match: 6. Germline CDR1 and CDR2: MNHNY and SVGAGI (reference sequence). The CDR3 length is 14 residues. The CDR3 reads CASRYTGDNTEAFF. The CDR3 DNA reads TGTGCCAGCAGATACACAGGGGACAACACTGAAGCTTTCTTT.

The chain couples TRBV27 to TRBJ1-5, with D possibly matching TRBD1 (6 bases). Trimming removed 6 bases at V and 3 bases at J, with 12 bases between. This CDR3 has 14 residues. The germline V gene has CDR1 MNHEY and CDR2 SMNVEV (reference sequence). The CDR3 spells CASSPGTINQPQHF. The CDR3 region has the DNA TGTGCCAGCAGCCCCGGGACAATCAATCAGCCCCAGCATTTT.

The chain couples TRBV29-1 to TRBJ1-2, with D perhaps matching TRBD1 (6 bases). Germline V gives CDR1 SQVTM, CDR2 ANQGSEA. The CDR3 extends over 14 amino acids. The V end was cut by 7 bases, the J end by 9 bases, with 24 bases between. Written as DNA, the CDR3 is TGCAGCGCTGAGGCGGGGAACAGGGACGGGCGCTACACCTTC. This encodes CSAEAGNRDGRYTF.

This clonotype was seen many times. The chain uses TRBV28 and TRBJ1-1; D is undetermined. Germline values: CDR1 MDHEN, CDR2 SYDVKM. V was cut by 2 bases and J by 0 bases, with 13 bases left in between. The CDR3 runs 16 residues. The CDR3 loop is CASSLGRFGVNTEAFF. The CDR3 DNA follows: TGTGCCAGCAGTTTAGGGCGGTTTGGGGTGAACACTGAAGCTTTCTTT.

The chain couples TRBV7-2 to TRBJ1-3; 10 bases are shared with TRBD1. Trimming cost V 1 base and J 3 bases; bases outside gene matches: 18. Germline CDR1 and CDR2: SGHTA and FQGNSA. The CDR3 contains 21 residues. CDR3 region: CASSLDFAGTGDYLFGNTIYF. As DNA, the CDR3 is TGTGCCAGCAGCTTAGATTTTGCCGGGACAGGGGATTATCTTTTTGGAAACACCATATATTTT. Full variable domain (outside the CDR3, taken from reference TRBV7-2 and TRBJ1-3): GAGVSQSPSNKVTEKGKDVELRCDPISGHTALYWYRQSLGQGLEFLIYFQGNSAPDKSGLPSDRFSAERTGGSVSTLTIQRTQQEDSAVYLCASSLDFAGTGDYLFGNTIYFGEGSWLTVV.

The chain combines TRBV20-1 with TRBJ2-7; weak D call: TRBD2 (6 bases). The CDR3 loop spans 17 amino acids. Germline CDR1 DFQATT, CDR2 SNEGSKA (reference sequence). Trimming left V 0 bases short and J 2 bases short, with 20 bases between. The CDR3 DNA follows: TGCAGTGCTAGAGATCTCGCGGGAAAGGTGATTCCCTACGAGCAGTACTTC. This sequence encodes CSARDLAGKVIPYEQYF.